Listed here is a single T cell receptor beta chain. TCRdb reassembled clones from the PCR reads with MiXCR. The sample shows 15,000 or so clones, around 23% of them seen only once. Thyroid surgery was preceded by no treatment in any patient. The sample originates from a study of metastatic and nonmetastatic thyroid tumors. Study at large: Peripheral blood and tumor or nodule samples from malignant and benign thyroid patients were compared.

The source of this sequence is a female donor with papillary thyroid cancer or a benign thyroid nodule (not recorded which). Some clones in this sample may be carry-over from other donors' samples. The sequenced sample consisted of adjacent normal tissue.

CDR3 residues: CSAREASGAYEQYF. For the CDR3, the DNA is TGCAGTGCTAGAGAGGCTAGCGGGGCTTACGAGCAGTACTTC. The rearrangement joins TRBV20-1 to TRBJ2-7; 9 bases match TRBD2. The trim removed 0 bases at V and 4 bases at J, leaving 4 bases unmatched. The CDR3 loop spans 14 amino acids. Germline V CDR1 and CDR2: DFQATT, SNEGSKA (reference sequence).